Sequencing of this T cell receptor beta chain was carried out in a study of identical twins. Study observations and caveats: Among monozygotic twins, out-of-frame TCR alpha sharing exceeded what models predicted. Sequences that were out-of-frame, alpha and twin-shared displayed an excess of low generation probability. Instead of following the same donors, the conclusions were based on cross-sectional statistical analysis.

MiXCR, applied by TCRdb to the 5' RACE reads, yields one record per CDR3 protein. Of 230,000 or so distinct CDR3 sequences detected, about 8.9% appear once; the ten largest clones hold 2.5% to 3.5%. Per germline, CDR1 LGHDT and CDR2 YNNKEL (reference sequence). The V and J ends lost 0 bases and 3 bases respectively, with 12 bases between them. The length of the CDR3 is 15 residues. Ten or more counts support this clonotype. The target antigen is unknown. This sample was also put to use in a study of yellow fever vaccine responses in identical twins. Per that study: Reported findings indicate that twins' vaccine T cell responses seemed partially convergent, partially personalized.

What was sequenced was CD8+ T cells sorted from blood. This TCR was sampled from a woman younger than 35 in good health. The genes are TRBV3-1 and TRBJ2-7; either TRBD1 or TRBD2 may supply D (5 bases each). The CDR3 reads CASSQERGGFYEQYF. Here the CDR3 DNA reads TGTGCCAGCAGCCAAGAACGGGGCGGCTTCTACGAGCAGTACTTC.